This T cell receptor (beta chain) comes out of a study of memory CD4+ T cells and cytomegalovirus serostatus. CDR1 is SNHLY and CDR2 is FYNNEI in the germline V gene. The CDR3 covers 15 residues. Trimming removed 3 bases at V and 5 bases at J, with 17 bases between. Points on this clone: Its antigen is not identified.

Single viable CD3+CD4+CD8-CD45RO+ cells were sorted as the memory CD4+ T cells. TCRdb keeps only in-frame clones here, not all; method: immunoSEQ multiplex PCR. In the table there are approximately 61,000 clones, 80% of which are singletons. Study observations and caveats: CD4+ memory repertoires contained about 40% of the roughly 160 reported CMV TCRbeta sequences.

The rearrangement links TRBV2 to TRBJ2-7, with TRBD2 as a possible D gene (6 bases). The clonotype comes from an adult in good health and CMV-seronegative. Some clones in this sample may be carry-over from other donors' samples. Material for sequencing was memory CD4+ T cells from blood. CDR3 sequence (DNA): TGTGCCAGCAGTGACCCCGGGACTCCTTCCAACGAGCAGTACTTC. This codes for CASSDPGTPSNEQYF.